This T cell receptor (beta chain) was sequenced during a study of human T cells and chemical hapten exposure. The time point was: patch test 1, 2 weeks after DPC sensitization. Treatment meaning: therapeutic diphenylcyclopropenone sensitization with weekly scalp DPC. Suited to DPC and affected by alopecia, the donors ranged from 18 to 70 years old. TCRdb independently ran MiXCR on the RACE reads; one entry per CDR3 protein. This table has about 360,000 distinct CDR3 sequences, approximately 5% appearing once. Trimming removed 4 bases from V and 5 bases from J; junction bases left unmatched: 5. The CDR3 consists of 14 residues. Germline assignment: CDR1 MNHEY and CDR2 SVGEGT.

The specimen comprised whole blood, sampled in connection with sensitization to the hapten diphenylcyclopropenone (DPC). This rearrangement joins TRBV6-2 or TRBV6-3 to TRBJ1-5; TRBD1 matches at 7 bases. The clonotype was recovered from a woman aged 45-65 years with alopecia areata. Some clones in this sample may be carry-over from other donors' samples. CDR3 DNA sequence: TGTGCCAGCAGTTCGGGACAGATAGATCAGCCCCAGCATTTT. Amino acids: CASSSGQIDQPQHF.